This T cell receptor beta chain emerged from a study of cytomegalovirus exposure and HLA in healthy donors. Study in general: One earlier analysis, a look at about 179 million T cells, found some 100 million unique TCR beta sequences.

PCR involved 60 Vbeta and 13 Jbeta primers. Data came from immunoSEQ multiplex PCR; TCRdb stores just in-frame clones and leaves some out. The table has about 130,000 clones, 75% to 90% seen once. CDR1 and CDR2 from the germline V gene are MNHEY and SMNVEV (reference sequence). The CDR3 is 14 residues long. V shed 6 bases and J shed 4 bases, with 15 bases lying between them. V usage is TRBV27 and J usage is TRBJ1-1, with a weak D call TRBD1 (5 bases). The specimen sequenced was PBMCs. This TCR was sampled from a woman aged 25-40 years in good health and CMV-seropositive. The chain's CDR3 is CASSRGLSGTEAFF. The CDR3 DNA reads TGTGCCAGCAGCCGGGGACTCTCGGGCACTGAAGCTTTCTTT.